The T cell receptor (beta chain) under discussion was sequenced for a study of tumor-infiltrating lymphocytes in primary liver carcinoma. CDR3 size: 15 residues. V lost 6 bases, J lost 9 bases, and 14 bases stayed unmatched. A primer in the constant region served to generate TCR beta cDNA from roughly 520 ng of total RNA. Three nested multiplex PCR rounds, a slightly modified ARM-PCR method, built the TCR beta libraries. The first two PCR rounds used TRBV1-TRBV30 primers with a Cbeta primer, about 9 cycles each. A single record per CDR3 protein comes from TCRdb applying MiXCR to the multiplex PCR reads. Among just over 30,000 distinct CDR3 sequences, roughly 70% were seen once, and the ten largest hold roughly 29%. Without any cell sorting, 20-30 mg of bulk tissue yielded co-extracted RNA and DNA. Patients were chronically HBV-infected and treatment-naive.

The sample taken for sequencing was liver tumor tissue from sampling region 3. Subset noted: tumor region T3, left-lateral pole. The chain has TRBV12-3 or TRBV12-4 and TRBJ2-1; the match to TRBD2 covers 7 bases. This sequence was found in a woman aged 25 to 39 with primary liver carcinoma and hepatitis B virus infection. The CDR3 here is CASSLSRTRGPEQFF. In DNA form, the CDR3 reads TGTGCCAGCAGCCTGTCCAGGACTAGAGGACCTGAGCAGTTCTTC.